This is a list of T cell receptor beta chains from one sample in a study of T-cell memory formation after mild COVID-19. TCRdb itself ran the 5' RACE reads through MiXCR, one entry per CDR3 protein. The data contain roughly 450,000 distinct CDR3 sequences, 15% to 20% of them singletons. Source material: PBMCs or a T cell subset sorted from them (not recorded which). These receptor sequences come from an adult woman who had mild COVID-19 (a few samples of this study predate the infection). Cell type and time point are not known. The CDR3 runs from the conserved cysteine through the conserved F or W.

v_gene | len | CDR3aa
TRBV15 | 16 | CATSRGRGGVNTEAFF
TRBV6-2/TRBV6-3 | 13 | CASRLAVYNEQFF
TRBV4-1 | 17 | CASSQEARGGLGDTQYF
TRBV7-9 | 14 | CASSSSNSNYGYTF
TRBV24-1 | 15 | CATSDLPGGVDTQYF
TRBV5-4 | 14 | CASSPQQGTYEQYF
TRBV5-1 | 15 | CASSNSLGGDTEAFF
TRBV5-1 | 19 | CASSLGHRDPSSGHYGYTF
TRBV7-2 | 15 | CASSFPGQGLDTQYF
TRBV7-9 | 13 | CASSLATGGTQYF
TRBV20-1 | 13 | CSASHSGTYEQYF
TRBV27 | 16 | CASSSPGQGIGSPLHF
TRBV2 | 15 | CASSGTGVSTDTQYF
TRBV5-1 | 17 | CASSLVPSDDYNSPLHF
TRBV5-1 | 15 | CASSLERGSYNEQFF
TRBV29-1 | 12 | CSGGVATDTQYF
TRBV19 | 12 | CASRGSPIVQFF
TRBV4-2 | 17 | CASSQEVGGGGLETQYF
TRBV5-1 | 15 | CASSLEGTGSDTQYF
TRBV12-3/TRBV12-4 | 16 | CASSLRQGIDTGELFF
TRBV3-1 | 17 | CASSPQTSGMSTGELFF
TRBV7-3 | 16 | CASSTGPGGRGEGYTF
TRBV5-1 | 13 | CASSLTEGTEAFF
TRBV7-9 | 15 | CASSYWIGGNTEAFF
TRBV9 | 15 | CASSPRTGYNSPLHF